The rows below give T cell receptor beta chains drawn from one sample of a study of CD8+ T cells in alopecia areata. This table comes from immunoSEQ multiplex PCR, and its TCRdb copy is limited to in-frame clones, with some not included. The table records about 200,000 clones, about 62% of them present only once. The specimen comprised CD4+ T cells sorted from blood, sampled at week 24, from a patient treated with tofacitinib. Receptors were obtained from a human donor with alopecia areata. CDR3s include the opening cysteine and the closing phenylalanine or tryptophan. Each record gives: clone size, D gene, V gene, J gene, CDR3 DNA, CDR3 protein. D genes are given only for firm matches. Not all rows give a size; the values are once, few, many and, for expanded clones, a class.

size: few
D: .
V: TRBV14
J: TRBJ2-7
DNA: TGTGCCAGCAGCCAAGGGCGGGGCCCTACCTACGAGCAGTACTTC
CDR3: CASSQGRGPTYEQYF

size: .
D: .
V: TRBV4-3
J: TRBJ2-5
DNA: TGCGCCAGCAGCCAAGAATATACGGGAGAGGAGACCCAGTACTTC
CDR3: CASSQEYTGEETQYF

size: .
D: .
V: TRBV10-3
J: TRBJ2-7
DNA: TGTGCCATCAGTGACCCAGGGAGAGGCGAGCAGTACTTC
CDR3: CAISDPGRGEQYF

size: .
D: TRBD1
V: TRBV7-9
J: TRBJ1-2
DNA: TGTGCCAGCACACCCCAGGGGGCACCCTATGGCTACACCTTC
CDR3: CASTPQGAPYGYTF

size: .
D: .
V: TRBV7-2
J: TRBJ2-5
DNA: TGTGCCAGCAGCCGGCGCTATGAGACCCAGTACTTC
CDR3: CASSRRYETQYF

size: few
D: .
V: TRBV29-1
J: TRBJ2-1
DNA: TGCAGCGTTGGGACCAGGGTGGAGCAGTTCTTC
CDR3: CSVGTRVEQFF

size: few
D: TRBD2
V: TRBV27
J: TRBJ2-7
DNA: TGTGCCAGCAGGAAGACGGATGGGAGGGGCGGCGAGCAGTACTTC
CDR3: CASRKTDGRGGEQYF

size: few
D: .
V: TRBV19
J: TRBJ2-4
DNA: TGTGCCAGTGGGTGGAGCCAAAAGCTAGCCAAAAACATTCAGTACTTC
CDR3: CASGWSQKLAKNIQYF

size: once
D: TRBD2
V: TRBV9
J: TRBJ2-7
DNA: TGTGCCAGCAGCCCCGGGTTGATCGGGGGGTACTACGAGCAGTACTTC
CDR3: CASSPGLIGGYYEQYF

size: .
D: .
V: TRBV23-1
J: TRBJ2-3
DNA: TGCGCCAGCAGCCAAGATGTTGGGGTAGGAACAGATACGCAGTATTTT
CDR3: CASSQDVGVGTDTQYF

size: .
D: .
V: TRBV7-3
J: TRBJ2-5
DNA: TGTGCCAGCAGTCCCGGGACTTCGGCTACAGAGACCCAGTACTTC
CDR3: CASSPGTSATETQYF

size: .
D: TRBD1
V: TRBV5-1
J: TRBJ1-6
DNA: TGCGCCAGCAGCACAGGACAGGGGGATTTACCCCTCCACTTT
CDR3: CASSTGQGDLPLHF

size: .
D: .
V: TRBV29-1
J: TRBJ1-1
DNA: TGCAGCGCTGATAACACTGAAGCTTTCTTT
CDR3: CSADNTEAFF

size: .
D: TRBD1
V: TRBV19
J: TRBJ2-5
DNA: TGTGCCAGTAGTCCGACAGGGGGAGAGACCCAGTACTTC
CDR3: CASSPTGGETQYF

size: .
D: TRBD2
V: TRBV29-1
J: TRBJ2-5
DNA: TGCAGCGTTAGACTAGCGGGGGGGCCGTGGGAGACCCAGTACTTC
CDR3: CSVRLAGGPWETQYF

size: few
D: .
V: TRBV9
J: TRBJ2-5
DNA: TGTGCCAGCAGCGTTAGCACAGACAGACAAGAGACCCAGTACTTC
CDR3: CASSVSTDRQETQYF

size: .
D: .
V: TRBV6-5
J: TRBJ1-2
DNA: TGTGCCAGCAGTTACTTTGGGAGCACCTATGGCTACACCTTC
CDR3: CASSYFGSTYGYTF

size: .
D: TRBD1
V: TRBV4-3
J: TRBJ2-5
DNA: TGCGCCAGCAGCCAAGGGATACAGGGGGGTCGAGAGACCCAGTACTTC
CDR3: CASSQGIQGGRETQYF

size: .
D: TRBD1
V: TRBV4-2
J: TRBJ1-5
DNA: TGTGCCAGCAGCAAGGGACAGGGGGGTCTAGGACAGCCCCAGCATTTT
CDR3: CASSKGQGGLGQPQHF

size: .
D: .
V: TRBV5-1
J: TRBJ2-6
DNA: TGCGCCAGCAGCTTGGTGGGGGCTGGGGCCAACGTCCTGACTTTC
CDR3: CASSLVGAGANVLTF

size: few
D: .
V: TRBV14
J: TRBJ1-1
DNA: TGTGCCAGCAGCTACTTGAGGAGGGGTTCGAACACTGAAGCTTTCTTT
CDR3: CASSYLRRGSNTEAFF

size: .
D: TRBD2
V: TRBV11-2
J: TRBJ2-4
DNA: TGTGCCAGCAGCTTTCGGGCTAGCGGGGGGAACATTCAGTACTTC
CDR3: CASSFRASGGNIQYF

size: once
D: .
V: TRBV6-6
J: TRBJ2-7
DNA: TGTGCCAGCAGGCAAACCCGGGACTTTGGCTACGAGCAGTACTTC
CDR3: CASRQTRDFGYEQYF

size: few
D: .
V: TRBV7-7
J: TRBJ2-7
DNA: TGTGCCAGCAGCTTAGAGGACCTAGCCGAGCAGTACTTC
CDR3: CASSLEDLAEQYF

size: few
D: TRBD2
V: TRBV5-1
J: TRBJ2-5
DNA: TGCGCCAGCAGCCCGATGACTAGCGGGGCGCAAGAGACCCAGTACTTC
CDR3: CASSPMTSGAQETQYF

size: .
D: TRBD1
V: TRBV5-1
J: TRBJ1-1
DNA: TGCGCCAGCAGCCCACGGACACCCGGGACAGGGAACACTGAAGCTTTCTTT
CDR3: CASSPRTPGTGNTEAFF

size: few
D: .
V: TRBV30
J: TRBJ2-3
DNA: TGTGCCTGGAGTTCAGGGGACTCTCGGCGCACATTGGGTTTCTATACGCAGTATTTT
CDR3: CAWSSGDSRRTLGFYTQYF